This TCR beta chain was obtained from a study of vaccination effects on CD4 cells after COVID-19. Points from the study as a whole: At late timepoints after vaccination, vaccine- and infection-induced clones shrank markedly.

Generated by immunoSEQ multiplex PCR, the TCRdb table keeps only in-frame clones and is missing some. The table lists 67,000 or so clones, roughly three quarters of them singletons. Viral peptide pools were used in the ViraFEST assay to expand antigen-specific CD4+ T cells, and sequencing came afterward. Cultured cells yielded isolated CD4+ T cells after 10 days. The healthy vaccine recipients, who had no prior SARS-CoV-2 infection, showed negative nucleocapsid antibodies. A density of fewer than 2.5 million PBMC per well was used; these cells were cultured with approximately 9.1 IU/ml IL-2 and about 9.5 ug/ml peptides. The authors exchanged half the medium for IL-2 medium on days 3 and 7. The CDR3 extends over 12 amino acids. Between the trimmed V and J ends, which lost 6 bases and 1 base, there was a span of 6 bases. Notes on this clone: Its antigen is undetermined.

The sequence derives from a human donor who received a COVID-19 vaccine. The genes are TRBV12-3 or TRBV12-4 and TRBJ1-1; unclear D gene. This specimen consisted of CD4+ T cells from PBMCs cultured with HCoV-OC43 spike peptides, obtained before COVID-19 vaccination. Subset in this sample: HCoV-OC43 spike overlapping peptide pool stimulation. The CDR3 reads CASSRQNTEAFF. CDR3 nucleotide sequence: TGTGCCAGCAGCCGGCAGAACACTGAAGCTTTCTTT.